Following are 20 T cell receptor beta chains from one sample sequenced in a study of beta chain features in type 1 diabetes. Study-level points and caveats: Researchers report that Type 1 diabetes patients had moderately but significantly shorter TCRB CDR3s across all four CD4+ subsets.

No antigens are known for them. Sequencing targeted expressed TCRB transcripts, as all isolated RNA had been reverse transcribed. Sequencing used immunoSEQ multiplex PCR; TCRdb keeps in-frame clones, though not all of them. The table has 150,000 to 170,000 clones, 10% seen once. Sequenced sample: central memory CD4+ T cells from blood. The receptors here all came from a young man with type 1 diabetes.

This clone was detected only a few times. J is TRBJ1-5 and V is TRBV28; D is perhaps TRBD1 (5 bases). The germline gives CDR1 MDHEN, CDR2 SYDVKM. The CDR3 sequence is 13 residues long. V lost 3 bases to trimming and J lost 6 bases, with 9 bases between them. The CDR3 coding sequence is TGTGCCAGCAGTTTGGATAGGGGTCAGCCCCAGCATTTT. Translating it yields CASSLDRGQPQHF.

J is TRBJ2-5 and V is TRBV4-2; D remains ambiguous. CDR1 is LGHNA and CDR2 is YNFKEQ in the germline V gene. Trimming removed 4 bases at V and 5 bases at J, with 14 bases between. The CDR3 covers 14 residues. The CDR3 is CASSLPRPGETQYF. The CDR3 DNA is TGTGCCAGCAGCCTTCCGAGACCCGGGGAGACCCAGTACTTC.

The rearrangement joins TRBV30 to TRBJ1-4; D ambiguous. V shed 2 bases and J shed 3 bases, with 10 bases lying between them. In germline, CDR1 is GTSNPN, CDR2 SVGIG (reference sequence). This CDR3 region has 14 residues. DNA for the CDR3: TGTGCCTGGAGTACACAAGGAGCTAATGAAAAACTGTTTTTT. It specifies CAWSTQGANEKLFF.

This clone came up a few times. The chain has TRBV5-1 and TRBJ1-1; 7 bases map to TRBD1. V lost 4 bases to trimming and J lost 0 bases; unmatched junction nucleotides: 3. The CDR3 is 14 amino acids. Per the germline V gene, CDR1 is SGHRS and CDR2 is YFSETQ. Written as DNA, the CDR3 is TGCGCCAGCAGCGGCGGGACAGTGAACACTGAAGCTTTCTTT. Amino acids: CASSGGTVNTEAFF.

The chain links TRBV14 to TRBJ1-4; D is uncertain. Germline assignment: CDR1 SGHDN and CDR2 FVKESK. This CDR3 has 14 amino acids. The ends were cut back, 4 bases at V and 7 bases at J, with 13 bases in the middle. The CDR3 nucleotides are TGTGCCAGCAGCCCCGGTTTCCCTGGTGAAAAACTGTTTTTT. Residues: CASSPGFPGEKLFF.

CDR3: CAIRADTLGELNTF. CDR3 in DNA: TGTGCCATCAGGGCGGACACTTTAGGGGAACTAAACACCTTC. The chain couples TRBV10-3 to TRBJ1-2; tentative D call: TRBD1 (5 bases). Trimming took off 6 bases at V and 12 bases at J, with 23 bases between the two ends. Germline CDR1 is ENHRY and CDR2 is SYGVKD. The CDR3 runs to 14 residues.

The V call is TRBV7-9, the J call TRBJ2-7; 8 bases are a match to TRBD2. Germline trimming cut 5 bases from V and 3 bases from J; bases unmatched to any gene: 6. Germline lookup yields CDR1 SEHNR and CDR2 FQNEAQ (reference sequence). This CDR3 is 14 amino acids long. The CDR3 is CASSPPGGGYEQYF. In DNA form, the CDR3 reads TGTGCCAGCAGCCCCCCCGGGGGGGGCTACGAGCAGTACTTC.

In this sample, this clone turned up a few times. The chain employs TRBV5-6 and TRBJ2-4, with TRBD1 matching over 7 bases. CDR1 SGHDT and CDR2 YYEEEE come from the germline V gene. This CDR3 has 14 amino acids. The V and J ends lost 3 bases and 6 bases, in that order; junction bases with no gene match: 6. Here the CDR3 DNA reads TGTGCCAGCAGCTCCCGGGACAGAGGAAACATTCAGTACTTC. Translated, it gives CASSSRDRGNIQYF.

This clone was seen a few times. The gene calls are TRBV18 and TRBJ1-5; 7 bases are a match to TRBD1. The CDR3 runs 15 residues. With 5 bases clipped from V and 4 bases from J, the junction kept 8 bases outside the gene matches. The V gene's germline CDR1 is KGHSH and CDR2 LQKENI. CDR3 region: CASSLGQNANQPQHF. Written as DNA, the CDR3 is TGTGCCAGCTCATTGGGACAGAACGCTAATCAGCCCCAGCATTTT.

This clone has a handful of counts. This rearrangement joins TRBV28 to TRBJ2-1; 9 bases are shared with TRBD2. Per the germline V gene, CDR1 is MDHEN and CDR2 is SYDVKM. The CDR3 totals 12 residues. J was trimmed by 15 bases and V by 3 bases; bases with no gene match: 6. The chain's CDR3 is CASSLQGLARFF. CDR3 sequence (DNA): TGTGCCAGCAGTTTGCAGGGACTAGCCCGGTTCTTC.

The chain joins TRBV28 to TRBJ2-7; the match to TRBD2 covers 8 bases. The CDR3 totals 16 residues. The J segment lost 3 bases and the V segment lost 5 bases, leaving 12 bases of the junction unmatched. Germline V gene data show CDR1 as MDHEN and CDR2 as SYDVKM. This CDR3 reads CASSPPGQRELYEQYF. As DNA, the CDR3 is TGTGCCAGCAGTCCCCCCGGCCAGCGGGAGCTCTACGAGCAGTACTTC.

The CDR3 sequence is CASSFVPLEQFF. The CDR3 DNA follows: TGTGCCAGCAGCTTCGTCCCCCTGGAGCAGTTCTTC. The rearrangement uses TRBV7-8 and TRBJ2-1, with D uncertain. V dropped 3 bases and J dropped 10 bases, with 10 bases sitting between them. CDR3 length: 12 residues. Germline assignment: CDR1 SGHVS and CDR2 FQNEAQ.

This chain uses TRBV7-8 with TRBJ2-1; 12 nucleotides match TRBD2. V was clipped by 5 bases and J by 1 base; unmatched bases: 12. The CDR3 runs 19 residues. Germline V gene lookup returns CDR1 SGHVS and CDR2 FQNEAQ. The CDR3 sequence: CASSPALRLAGDSYNEQFF. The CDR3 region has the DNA TGTGCCAGCAGCCCAGCCCTGAGACTAGCGGGAGATTCCTACAATGAGCAGTTCTTC. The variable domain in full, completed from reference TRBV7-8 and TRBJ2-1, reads GAGVSQSPRYKVAKRGQDVALRCDPISGHVSLFWYQQALGQGPEFLTYFQNEAQLDKSGLPSDRFFAERPEGSVSTLKIQRTQQEDSAVYLCASSPALRLAGDSYNEQFFGPGTRLTVL.

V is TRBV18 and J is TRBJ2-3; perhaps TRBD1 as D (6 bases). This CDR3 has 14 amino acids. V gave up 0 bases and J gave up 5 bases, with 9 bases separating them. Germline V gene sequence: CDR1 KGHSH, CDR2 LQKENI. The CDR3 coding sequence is TGTGCCAGCTCACCACCTGAGGGGGTAGATACGCAGTATTTT. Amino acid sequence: CASSPPEGVDTQYF.

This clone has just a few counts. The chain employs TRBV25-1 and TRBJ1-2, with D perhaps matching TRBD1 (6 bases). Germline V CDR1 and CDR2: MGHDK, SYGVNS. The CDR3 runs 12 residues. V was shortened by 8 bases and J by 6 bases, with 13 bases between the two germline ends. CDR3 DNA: TGTGCCAGCCATCGGACAGAAGATGGCTACACCTTC. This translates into CASHRTEDGYTF.

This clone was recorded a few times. For the CDR3, the DNA is TGCGCCAGCAGCCAAGATAGACTAGCGGCAGAGGTGTTCTACAATGAGCAGTTCTTC. Translating gives CASSQDRLAAEVFYNEQFF. The genes are TRBV4-3 and TRBJ2-1; 9 bases map to TRBD2. Per germline, CDR1 LGHNA and CDR2 YSLEER. The CDR3 covers 19 residues. Trimming cost V 0 bases and J 3 bases; bases outside gene matches: 12.

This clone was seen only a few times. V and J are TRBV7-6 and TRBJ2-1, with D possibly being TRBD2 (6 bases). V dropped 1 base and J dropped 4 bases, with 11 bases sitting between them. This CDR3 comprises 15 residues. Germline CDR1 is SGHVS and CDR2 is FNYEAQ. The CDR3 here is CASSLGASEYNEQFF. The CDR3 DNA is TGTGCCAGCAGCTTAGGGGCTAGCGAGTACAATGAGCAGTTCTTC.

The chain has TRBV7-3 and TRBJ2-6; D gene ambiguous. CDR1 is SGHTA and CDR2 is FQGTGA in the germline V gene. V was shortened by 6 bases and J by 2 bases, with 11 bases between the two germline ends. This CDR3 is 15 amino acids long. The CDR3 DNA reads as TGTGCCAGCAGTAACGATCCGGCTGGGGCCAACGTCCTGACTTTC. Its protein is CASSNDPAGANVLTF.

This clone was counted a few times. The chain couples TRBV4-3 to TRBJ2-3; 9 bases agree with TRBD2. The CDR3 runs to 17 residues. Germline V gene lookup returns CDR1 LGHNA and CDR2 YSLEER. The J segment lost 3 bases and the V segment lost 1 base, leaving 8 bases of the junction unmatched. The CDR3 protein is CASSQGLGSGRTDTQYF. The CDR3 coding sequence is TGCGCCAGCAGCCAAGGATTAGGGAGCGGGAGGACAGATACGCAGTATTTT.

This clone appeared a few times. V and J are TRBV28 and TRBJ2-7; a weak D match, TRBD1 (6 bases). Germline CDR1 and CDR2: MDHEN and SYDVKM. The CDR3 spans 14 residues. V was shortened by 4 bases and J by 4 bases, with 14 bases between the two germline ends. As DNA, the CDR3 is TGTGCCAGCAGTTGGAACCAGGGGACGTACGAGCAGTACTTC. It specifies CASSWNQGTYEQYF.